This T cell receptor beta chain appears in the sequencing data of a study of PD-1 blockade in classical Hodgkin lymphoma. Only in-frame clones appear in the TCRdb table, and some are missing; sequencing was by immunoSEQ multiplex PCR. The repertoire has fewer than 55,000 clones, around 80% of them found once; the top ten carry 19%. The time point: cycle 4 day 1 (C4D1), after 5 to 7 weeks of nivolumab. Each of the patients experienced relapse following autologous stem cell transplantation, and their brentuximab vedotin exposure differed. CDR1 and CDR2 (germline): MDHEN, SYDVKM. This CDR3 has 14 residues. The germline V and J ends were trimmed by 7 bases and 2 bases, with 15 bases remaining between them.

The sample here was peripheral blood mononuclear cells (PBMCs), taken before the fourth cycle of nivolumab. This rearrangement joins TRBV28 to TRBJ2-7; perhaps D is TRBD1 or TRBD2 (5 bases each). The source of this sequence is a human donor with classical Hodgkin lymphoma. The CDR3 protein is CASTDQGRTYEQYF. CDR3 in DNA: TGTGCCAGCACCGACCAGGGACGCACCTACGAGCAGTACTTC.